The text below deals with one T cell receptor (beta chain). What it binds is not known. Germline V CDR1 and CDR2: MNHEY, SMNVEV (reference sequence). V gave up 3 bases and J gave up 6 bases; unmatched junction bases: 10. The CDR3 totals 16 residues. The data were taken from a study of cytomegalovirus exposure and HLA in healthy donors. PCR involved 60 Vbeta and 13 Jbeta primers. Repertoires were generated with immunoSEQ multiplex PCR, while TCRdb's copy carries only in-frame clones and drops some. The data show about 70,000 clones, approximately 64% seen once. Study conclusions and caveats: Sequencing likely produced, as an artifact, a cluster of highly shared sequence variants. Earlier analysis found most TCR beta V segments productive about 87% or about 30% of the time.

Source material: PBMCs. The origin of this receptor is a man aged 35 to 55 in good health and CMV-seropositive. This chain uses TRBV27 with TRBJ1-4, with 7 bases fitting TRBD1. CDR3 bases: TGTGCCAGCAGTTTTCTCGGGACAGTCAAGCATGAAAAACTGTTTTTT. Amino acid sequence: CASSFLGTVKHEKLFF. Based on the CDR3 plus reference TRBV27 and TRBJ1-4, the full variable domain is EAQVTQNPRYLITVTGKKLTVTCSQNMNHEYMSWYRQDPGLGLRQIYYSMNVEVTDKGDVPEGYKVSRKEKRNFPLILESPSPNQTSLYFCASSFLGTVKHEKLFFGSGTQLSVL.